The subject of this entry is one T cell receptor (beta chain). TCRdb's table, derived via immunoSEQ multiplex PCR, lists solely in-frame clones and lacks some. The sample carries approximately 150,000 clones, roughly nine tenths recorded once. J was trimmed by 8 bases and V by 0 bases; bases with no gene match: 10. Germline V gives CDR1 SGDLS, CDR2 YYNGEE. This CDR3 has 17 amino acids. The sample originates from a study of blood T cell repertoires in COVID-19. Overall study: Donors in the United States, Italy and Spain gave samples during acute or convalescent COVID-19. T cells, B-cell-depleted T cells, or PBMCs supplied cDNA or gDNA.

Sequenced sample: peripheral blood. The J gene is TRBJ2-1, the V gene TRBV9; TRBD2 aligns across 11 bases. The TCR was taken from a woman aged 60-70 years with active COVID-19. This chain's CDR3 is CASSVDPLTSGKHEQFF. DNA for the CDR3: TGTGCCAGCAGCGTAGACCCCCTGACTAGCGGGAAGCATGAGCAGTTCTTC.